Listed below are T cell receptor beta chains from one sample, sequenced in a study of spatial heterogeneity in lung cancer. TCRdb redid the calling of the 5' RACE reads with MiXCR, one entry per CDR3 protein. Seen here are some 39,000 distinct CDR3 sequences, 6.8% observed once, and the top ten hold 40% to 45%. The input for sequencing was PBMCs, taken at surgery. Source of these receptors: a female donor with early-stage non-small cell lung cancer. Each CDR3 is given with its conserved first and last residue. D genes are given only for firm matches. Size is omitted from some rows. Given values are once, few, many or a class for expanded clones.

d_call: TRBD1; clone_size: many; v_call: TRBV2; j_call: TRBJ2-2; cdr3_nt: TGTGCCAGCGGGTACGGGCAGGGGGACACCGGGGAGCTGTTTTTT; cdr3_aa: CASGYGQGDTGELFF
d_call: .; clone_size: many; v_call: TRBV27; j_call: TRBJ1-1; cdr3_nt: TGTGCCAGCAGTACCCGGGACGGCTACGAAGCTTTCTTT; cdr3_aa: CASSTRDGYEAFF
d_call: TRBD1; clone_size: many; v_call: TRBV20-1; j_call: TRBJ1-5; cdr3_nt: TGCAGTGCTAGAGACCGGACAGGGGGGGGCAATCAGCCCCAGCATTTT; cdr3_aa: CSARDRTGGGNQPQHF
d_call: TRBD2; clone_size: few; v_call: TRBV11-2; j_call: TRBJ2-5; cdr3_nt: TGTGCCAGCAGCGCCACACTACTAGCGGGGGGGGAAGAGACCCAGTACTTC; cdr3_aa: CASSATLLAGGEETQYF
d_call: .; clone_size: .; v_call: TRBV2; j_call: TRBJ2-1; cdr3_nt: TGTGCCAGCAGTGAGGGGAGGGAGCAGTTCTTC; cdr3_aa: CASSEGREQFF
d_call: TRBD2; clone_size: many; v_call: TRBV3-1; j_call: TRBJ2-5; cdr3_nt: TGTGCCAGCAGCCGGACTAGCGGGATCCAAGAGACCCAGTACTTC; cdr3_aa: CASSRTSGIQETQYF
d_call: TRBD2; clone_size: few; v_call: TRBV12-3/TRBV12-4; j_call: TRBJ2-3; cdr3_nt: TGTGCCAGCAGCGCTCCCTTTAGCGGGGGGGAGGGAGATACGCAGTATTTT; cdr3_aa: CASSAPFSGGEGDTQYF
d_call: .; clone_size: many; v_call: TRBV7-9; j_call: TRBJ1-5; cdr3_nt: TGTGCCAGCAGCTTAGAGGGTACGCCCCAGCATTTT; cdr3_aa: CASSLEGTPQHF
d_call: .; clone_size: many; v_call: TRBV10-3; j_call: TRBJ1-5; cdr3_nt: TGTGCCATCCAAAAGGGGGGCGGACAGCCCCAGCATTTT; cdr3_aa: CAIQKGGGQPQHF
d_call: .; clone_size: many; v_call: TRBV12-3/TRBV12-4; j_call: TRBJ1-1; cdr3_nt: TGTGCCAGCAGTTCTCTTCTGGGGGACACTGAAGCTTTCTTT; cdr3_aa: CASSSLLGDTEAFF
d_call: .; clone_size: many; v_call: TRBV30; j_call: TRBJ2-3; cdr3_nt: TGTGCCTGGAGTGGGCTAGGGGCACCCACAGATACGCAGTATTTT; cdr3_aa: CAWSGLGAPTDTQYF
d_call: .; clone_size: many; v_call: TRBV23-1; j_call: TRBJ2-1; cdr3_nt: TGCGCAGGGCTCAGGAATGAGCAGTTCTTC; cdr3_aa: CAGLRNEQFF
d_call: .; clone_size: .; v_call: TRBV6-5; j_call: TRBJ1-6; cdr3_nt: TGTGCCAGCAGTTACTCGAGGACGCCCGGGCGCCCCCTCCACTTT; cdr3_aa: CASSYSRTPGRPLHF
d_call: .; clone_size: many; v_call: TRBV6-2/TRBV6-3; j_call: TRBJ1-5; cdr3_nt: TGTGCCAGCAGTTACCTGGACGGTAATCAGCCCCAGCATTTT; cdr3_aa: CASSYLDGNQPQHF
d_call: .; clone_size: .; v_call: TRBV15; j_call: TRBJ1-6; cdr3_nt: TGTGCCACCAGCAGAGATCAAGTGGGGTCGGCACCCCTCCACTTT; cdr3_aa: CATSRDQVGSAPLHF
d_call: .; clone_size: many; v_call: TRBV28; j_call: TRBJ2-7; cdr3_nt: .; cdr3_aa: CASSFLAGKYYEQYF
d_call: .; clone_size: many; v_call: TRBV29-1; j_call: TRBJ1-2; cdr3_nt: TGCAGCGTTGGTCAGGGGATATCCTATGGCTACACCTTC; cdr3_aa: CSVGQGISYGYTF